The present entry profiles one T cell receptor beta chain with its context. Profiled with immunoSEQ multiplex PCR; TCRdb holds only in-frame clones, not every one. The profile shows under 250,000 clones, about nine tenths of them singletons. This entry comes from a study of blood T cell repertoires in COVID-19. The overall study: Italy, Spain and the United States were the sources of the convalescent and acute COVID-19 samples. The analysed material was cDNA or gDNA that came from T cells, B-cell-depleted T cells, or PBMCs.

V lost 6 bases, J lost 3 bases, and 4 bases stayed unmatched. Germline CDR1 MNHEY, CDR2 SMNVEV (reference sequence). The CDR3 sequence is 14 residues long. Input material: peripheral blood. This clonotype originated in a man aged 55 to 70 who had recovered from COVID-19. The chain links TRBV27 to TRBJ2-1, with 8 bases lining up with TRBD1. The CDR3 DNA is TGTGCCAGCAGCCTGGGACAGGTCTACAATGAGCAGTTCTTC. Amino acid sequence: CASSLGQVYNEQFF.